Below, 21 T cell receptor beta chains from the same sample are listed, as sequenced in a study of blood T cell repertoires in COVID-19. TCRdb's table, derived via immunoSEQ multiplex PCR, lists solely in-frame clones and lacks some. The sample yields a few hundred thousand clones, approximately 85% seen once. Specimen: peripheral blood. Source of these receptors: a woman in her fifties or sixties with acute or convalescent COVID-19.

This chain joins TRBV5-4 and TRBJ2-5; the D gene is possibly TRBD2 (6 bases). Looked up from germline, CDR1 is SGHNT and CDR2 is YYREEE (reference sequence). Trimming left V 4 bases short and J 0 bases short, with 13 bases between. This CDR3 is built from 15 residues. Here the CDR3 reads CASSRWRADQETQYF. The CDR3 DNA reads as TGTGCCAGCAGCCGCTGGAGGGCGGACCAAGAGACCCAGTACTTC.

The V and J genes are TRBV27 and TRBJ2-7; 9 bases line up with TRBD2. V dropped 4 bases and J dropped 4; count of bases not matched to a gene: 5. The CDR3 consists of 14 residues. The germline CDR1 and CDR2 sequences are MNHEY and SMNVEV (reference sequence). The CDR3 sequence is CASSSLAGFYEQYF. In DNA, the CDR3 is TGTGCCAGCAGTTCGCTAGCGGGGTTTTACGAGCAGTACTTC.

The rearrangement joins TRBV28 to TRBJ2-1; D is perhaps TRBD1 (6 bases). This CDR3 contains 15 residues. Germline V lookup: CDR1 MDHEN, CDR2 SYDVKM. The germline V and J ends were trimmed by 3 bases and 3 bases, with 12 bases remaining between them. CDR3 in DNA: TGTGCCAGCAGTTTCCTGGACAGAGTCTACAATGAGCAGTTCTTC. It codes for CASSFLDRVYNEQFF.

The rearrangement joins TRBV7-2 to TRBJ2-5, with TRBD2 matching 7 bases. Germline-derived CDR1 and CDR2 are SGHTA and FQGNSA. Trimming cost V 1 base and J 2 bases; bases outside gene matches: 7. The CDR3 has 16 amino acids. The CDR3 DNA is TGTGCCAGCAGCTTAGGCCCATTAGCGGGTCAAGAGACCCAGTACTTC. This sequence encodes CASSLGPLAGQETQYF.

The gene calls are TRBV20-1 and TRBJ2-1; D unclear. Germline lookup yields CDR1 DFQATT and CDR2 SNEGSKA (reference sequence). The V end lost 5 bases, the J end lost 9 bases, and 8 bases lay between the germline ends. The CDR3 spans 10 residues. The CDR3 DNA reads as TGCAGTGCTTTGAGCCGTGAGCAGTTCTTC. This gives the protein CSALSREQFF.

The V gene is TRBV10-2, the J gene TRBJ2-3; TRBD2 aligns across 7 bases. Germline V CDR1 and CDR2: WSHSY, SAAADI. After removal of 6 bases from V and 0 bases from J, the junction contained 0 bases not matched to a gene. The CDR3 has 13 residues. CDR3 DNA sequence: TGCGCCAGCAGGCGGGAGAGCACAGATACGCAGTATTTT. Protein: CASRRESTDTQYF.

This clone was seen only once. V gene TRBV2 combines with J gene TRBJ2-3, with a tentative D call TRBD1 (6 bases). From germline, CDR1 is SNHLY and CDR2 FYNNEI. V lost 6 bases, J lost 1 base, and 11 bases lay in between. The CDR3 contains 14 residues. In DNA, the CDR3 is TGTGCCAGCAGCCTTACAGGGCGCACAGATACGCAGTATTTT. It specifies CASSLTGRTDTQYF.

The CDR3 DNA reads as TGTGCCAGCAGCGGTCGGTATCTCGATGATGGGGCACAAAATACGCAGTATTTT. Protein sequence: CASSGRYLDDGAQNTQYF. V is TRBV7-6 and J is TRBJ2-3; the D gene is possibly TRBD1 (5 bases). The V and J ends lost 5 bases and 7 bases respectively, with 28 bases between them. This CDR3 has 18 amino acids. The germline CDR1 and CDR2 sequences are SGHVS and FNYEAQ. Supplemented by reference TRBV7-6 and TRBJ2-3, the full variable domain reads GAGVSQSPRYKVTKRGQDVALRCDPISGHVSLYWYRQALGQGPEFLTYFNYEAQQDKSGLPNDRFSAERPEGSISTLTIQRTEQRDSAMYRCASSGRYLDDGAQNTQYFGPGTRLTVL.

This chain links TRBV7-9 with TRBJ2-1; weak D call: TRBD2 (5 bases). In germline, CDR1 is SEHNR, CDR2 FQNEAQ (reference sequence). The CDR3 contains 13 residues. V lost 5 bases to trimming and J lost 4 bases, with 9 bases between them. The DNA of the CDR3 is TGTGCCAGCAGCCCTCGGGAATACAATGAGCAGTTCTTC. Protein: CASSPREYNEQFF.

J is TRBJ2-1 and V is TRBV28, with 8 bases fitting TRBD1. The CDR3 sequence is 15 residues long. Germline assignment: CDR1 MDHEN and CDR2 SYDVKM. Trimming cost V 5 bases and J 4 bases; bases outside gene matches: 7. CDR3 residues: CASSQQGGLYNEQFF. The CDR3 DNA reads as TGTGCCAGCAGTCAACAGGGGGGCTTGTACAATGAGCAGTTCTTC.

In the case of this clone: Other DNA sequences within the sample encode an identical CDR3. The chain has TRBV19 and TRBJ2-1, with a tentative D call TRBD2 (6 bases). The CDR3 loop spans 15 amino acids. Per germline, CDR1 LNHDA and CDR2 SQIVND (reference sequence). V was shortened by 3 bases and J by 0 bases, with 9 bases between the two germline ends. The chain's CDR3 is CASSISGSSYNEQFF. For the CDR3, the DNA is TGTGCCAGTAGTATTAGCGGAAGCTCCTACAATGAGCAGTTCTTC.

The chain carries TRBV27 and TRBJ1-5, with 9 positions matching TRBD1. The junction had 6 bases not matched to a gene; V was cut back by 3 bases and J by 6 bases. There are 15 residues in the CDR3. The V gene's germline CDR1 is MNHEY and CDR2 SMNVEV (reference sequence). DNA for the CDR3: TGTGCCAGCAGTTTTGTACAGGGGGCGGGTCAGCCCCAGCATTTT. It yields the protein CASSFVQGAGQPQHF.

This chain uses TRBV11-2 with TRBJ2-7; D unresolved. Germline CDR1 SGHAT, CDR2 FQNNGV. V lost 1 base and J lost 5, with 9 bases in between. This CDR3 is 13 amino acids long. This chain's CDR3 is CASSLAAVNEQYF. CDR3 nucleotide sequence: TGTGCCAGCAGCTTAGCTGCGGTTAACGAGCAGTACTTC. The full variable domain, completed using reference TRBV11-2 and TRBJ2-7, is EAGVAQSPRYKIIEKRQSVAFWCNPISGHATLYWYQQILGQGPKLLIQFQNNGVVDDSQLPKDRFSAERLKGVDSTLKIQPAKLEDSAVYLCASSLAAVNEQYFGPGTRLTVT.

In its sample, this clone was seen once. The rearrangement links TRBV4-1 to TRBJ2-7, with TRBD2 identical over 14 bases. V shed 7 bases and J 5 bases; nucleotides not matched to a gene: 7. The V gene's germline CDR1 is MGHRA and CDR2 YSYEKL. The CDR3 has 15 residues. The CDR3 is CASTRGLAGVDEQYF. The CDR3 DNA sequence: TGCGCCAGCACCCGGGGACTAGCGGGAGTTGACGAGCAGTACTTC.

The chain couples TRBV3-1 (or the pseudogene TRBV3-2) to TRBJ2-3; 9 bases match TRBD2. Per the germline V gene, CDR1 is LGHDT and CDR2 is YNNKEL (reference sequence). With 2 bases clipped from V and 6 bases from J, the junction kept 12 bases outside the gene matches. The CDR3 length is 17 residues. Written as DNA, the CDR3 is TGTGCCAGCAGCCAAAGGGGAACTAGCGGGTCCTGGGATACGCAGTATTTT. Translating gives CASSQRGTSGSWDTQYF.

The chain joins TRBV9 to TRBJ2-2, with D possibly TRBD1 on 5 matching bases. V was pared by 0 bases and J by 3 bases, with 12 bases between. Germline V gives CDR1 SGDLS, CDR2 YYNGEE. The CDR3 sequence is 16 residues long. The CDR3 coding sequence is TGTGCCAGCAGCGTAGTAAGGGGCTCGGACACCGGGGAGCTGTTTTTT. Encoded protein: CASSVVRGSDTGELFF.

This clone was counted once. The genes are TRBV19 and TRBJ2-7, with 7 bases fitting TRBD1. Germline CDR1 reads LNHDA; CDR2 reads SQIVND (reference sequence). The ends lost 6 bases at V and 6 bases at J; junction bases unmatched: 14. The CDR3 has 15 residues. CDR3 DNA: TGTGCCAGTAGCCTAGCCGCTCAGGGGGTAGGCGAGCAGTACTTC. Protein: CASSLAAQGVGEQYF.

This clone has a single count. The V call is TRBV10-3, the J call TRBJ1-6; TRBD1 agrees at 10 bases. There are 14 residues in the CDR3. Trimming cost V 5 bases and J 9 bases; bases outside gene matches: 4. Looked up from germline, CDR1 is ENHRY and CDR2 is SYGVKD. The CDR3 DNA sequence: TGTGCCATCAGTTCGGGACAGGGGAGTTCACCCCTCCACTTT. This gives the protein CAISSGQGSSPLHF.

As DNA, the CDR3 is TGCAGCGTCGCAGGGGGTTTCAATCAGCCCCAGCATTTT. It codes for CSVAGGFNQPQHF. The chain carries TRBV29-1 and TRBJ1-5, with TRBD1 matching 7 bases. The J segment lost 3 bases and the V segment lost 6 bases, leaving 5 bases of the junction unmatched. This CDR3 has 13 residues. CDR1 is SQVTM and CDR2 is ANQGSEA in the germline V gene.

The rearrangement uses TRBV5-4 and TRBJ2-5; 10 nucleotides match TRBD2. Trimming at V came to 4 bases and at J to 5 bases, leaving 8 bases not matched to a gene. This CDR3 contains 15 residues. The V gene's germline CDR1 is SGHNT and CDR2 YYREEE (reference sequence). CDR3 loop: CASSPILAGVETQYF. The CDR3 region has the DNA TGTGCCAGCAGCCCAATCCTAGCGGGAGTTGAGACCCAGTACTTC.

This chain uses TRBV7-9 with TRBJ2-3; maybe TRBD1 (5 bases). There are 14 residues in the CDR3. Germline V gene lookup returns CDR1 SEHNR and CDR2 FQNEAQ (reference sequence). Trimming pared 0 bases from V and 6 bases from J, leaving 10 bases between. The CDR3 bases are TGTGCCAGCAGCTTAGCAGGGGTGGAGGATACGCAGTATTTT. As protein: CASSLAGVEDTQYF.